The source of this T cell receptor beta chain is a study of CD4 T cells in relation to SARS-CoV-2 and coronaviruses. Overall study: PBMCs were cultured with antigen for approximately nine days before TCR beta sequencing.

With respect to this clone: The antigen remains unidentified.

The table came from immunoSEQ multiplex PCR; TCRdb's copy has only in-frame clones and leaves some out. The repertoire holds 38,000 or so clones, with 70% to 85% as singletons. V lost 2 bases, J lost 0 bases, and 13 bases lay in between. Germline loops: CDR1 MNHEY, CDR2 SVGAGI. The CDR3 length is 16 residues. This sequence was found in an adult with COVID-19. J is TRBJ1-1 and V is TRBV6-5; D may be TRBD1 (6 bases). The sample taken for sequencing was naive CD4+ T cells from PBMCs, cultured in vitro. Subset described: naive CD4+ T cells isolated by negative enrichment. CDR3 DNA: TGTGCCAGCAGTTACCTGGGGGCGGCGCTGAACACTGAAGCTTTCTTT. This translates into CASSYLGAALNTEAFF.